This entry describes one TCR beta chain. The data are from a study of blood T cell repertoires in COVID-19. Study as a whole: Samples taken during acute and convalescent COVID-19 were collected in the United States, Italy and Spain. The analysed material was cDNA or gDNA that came from T cells, B-cell-depleted T cells, or PBMCs.

Germline V gene lookup returns CDR1 SGHDT and CDR2 YYEEEE. V shed 1 base and J shed 1 base, with 11 bases lying between them. The CDR3 is made up of 15 amino acids. Per the authors' pipeline: Estimates of nucleated cell counts were drawn from the amplification of reference gene primers. Measured with immunoSEQ multiplex PCR; TCRdb has only the in-frame clones, and not every one. The V and J calls and clone size were taken over from that table, and D and trimming were inferred from the DNA. The top ten clones hold 25% to 35% of a sample with roughly 120,000 clones, 80% to 90% of them seen once. The receptor was isolated from a man between 65 and 85 years old with active or convalescent COVID-19. The rearrangement uses TRBV5-6 and TRBJ1-1, with D unclear. Material: peripheral blood. The CDR3 nucleotides are TGTGCCAGCAGCTTGATGAGGTGGCAGAACACTGAAGCTTTCTTT. Protein sequence: CASSLMRWQNTEAFF.